The 2 T cell receptor beta chains reported below all come from one sample, sequenced in a study of T-cell memory formation after mild COVID-19. TCRdb re-analysed the 5' RACE reads in MiXCR, keeping a single row per CDR3 protein. The table records roughly 400,000 distinct CDR3 sequences, more than 20% of them present only once. The sequenced sample consisted of PBMCs or a T cell subset sorted from them (not recorded which). The receptors derive from an adult woman who had mild COVID-19 (a few samples of this study predate the infection). Cell type and time point are not known.

This clonotype has only one observation. The gene calls are TRBV7-3 and TRBJ2-2; a possible D gene is TRBD2 (6 bases). Trimming removed 5 bases from V and 7 bases from J, with 11 bases in between. Germline V gene data show CDR1 as SGHTA and CDR2 as FQGTGA. This CDR3 is 13 amino acids long. The CDR3 region is CASSETSNGELFF. The CDR3 DNA reads as TGTGCCAGCAGCGAAACTAGCAACGGGGAGCTGTTTTTT.

The V and J genes are TRBV24-1 and TRBJ2-2; no clear D gene. Looked up from germline, CDR1 is KGHDR and CDR2 is SFDVKD. The V end lost 0 bases, the J end lost 6 bases, and 13 bases lay between the germline ends. The CDR3 length is 16 residues. The CDR3 nucleotides read TGTGCCACCAGTGATTTGCGTCCTGGGCAGGCCGGGGAGCTGTTTTTT. Encoded protein: CATSDLRPGQAGELFF.